Listed below are T cell receptor beta chains from one sample, sequenced in a study of shared clonotypes between healthy human individuals. The data were produced by immunoSEQ multiplex PCR, yet TCRdb's version contains in-frame clones alone and is incomplete. Of over a million clones in the sample, roughly 75% were seen once. The sample consisted of memory CD4+ T cells sorted from blood. The receptors stem from a man younger than 35 in good health. The CDR3 runs from the conserved cysteine through the conserved F or W. The order of the fields is J gene, D gene, V gene, clone size, CDR3 protein, CDR3 DNA. A D gene is named only where the DNA matches it firmly. Only part of the rows carry a size: once, few, many, or a class if the clone is expanded.

J: TRBJ1-2; D: TRBD1; V: TRBV7-2; size: -; CDR3: CASSLEFGTGSGGYTF; DNA: TGTGCCAGCAGCTTAGAGTTCGGGACAGGGAGTGGCGGCTACACCTTC
J: TRBJ2-7; D: -; V: TRBV27; size: few; CDR3: CASSDQPGQAYEQYF; DNA: TGTGCCAGCAGTGATCAACCGGGACAAGCCTACGAGCAGTACTTC
J: TRBJ2-1; D: -; V: TRBV11-2; size: -; CDR3: CASSLGSRGHNEQFF; DNA: TGTGCCAGCAGCTTAGGTTCACGGGGGCACAATGAGCAGTTCTTC
J: TRBJ1-2; D: -; V: TRBV28; size: -; CDR3: CASSLDRTIDYGYTF; DNA: TGTGCCAGCAGCCTGGACAGAACCATCGACTATGGCTACACCTTC
J: TRBJ2-4; D: -; V: TRBV15; size: -; CDR3: CATSRDRGFIQYF; DNA: TGTGCCACCAGCAGAGACAGGGGTTTCATTCAGTACTTC
J: TRBJ2-5; D: TRBD2; V: TRBV6-5; size: -; CDR3: CASSYGGGRTSETQYF; DNA: TGTGCCAGCAGTTATGGGGGGGGAAGGACCTCGGAGACCCAGTACTTC
J: TRBJ2-7; D: -; V: TRBV4-1; size: -; CDR3: CASSQDRWGSYEQYF; DNA: TGCGCCAGCAGCCAAGATCGGTGGGGCAGCTACGAGCAGTACTTC
J: TRBJ2-7; D: -; V: TRBV28; size: few; CDR3: CASSSSSYEQYF; DNA: TGTGCCAGCAGTTCCAGCTCCTACGAGCAGTACTTC
J: TRBJ2-3; D: -; V: TRBV9; size: -; CDR3: CASSVSSTDTQYF; DNA: TGTGCCAGCAGCGTATCTAGCACAGATACGCAGTATTTT
J: TRBJ1-2; D: TRBD1; V: TRBV6-6; size: once; CDR3: CASGTGDRGYTF; DNA: TGTGCCAGCGGGACAGGGGATCGTGGCTACACCTTC
J: TRBJ2-7; D: TRBD2; V: TRBV6-5; size: -; CDR3: CASSSTSGSFHEQYF; DNA: TGTGCCAGCAGCTCGACTAGCGGGAGTTTCCACGAGCAGTACTTC
J: TRBJ2-2; D: -; V: TRBV19; size: -; CDR3: CASSTSMRDRNTGELFF; DNA: TGTGCCAGTAGTACCTCAATGCGGGACAGAAACACCGGGGAGCTGTTTTTT
J: TRBJ2-2; D: -; V: TRBV2; size: few; CDR3: CASTLRATGSGTGELFF; DNA: TGTGCCAGCACTTTAAGGGCTACCGGGAGCGGCACCGGGGAGCTGTTTTTT
J: TRBJ2-7; D: -; V: TRBV9; size: once; CDR3: CARLGPYEQYF; DNA: TGTGCCAGGCTAGGACCCTACGAGCAGTACTTC
J: TRBJ1-1; D: -; V: TRBV6-6; size: -; CDR3: CASTRPGFMGAFF; DNA: TGTGCCAGCACCAGGCCCGGGTTCATGGGAGCTTTCTTT
J: TRBJ2-3; D: TRBD2; V: TRBV4-3; size: few; CDR3: CASSATSGMTDTQYF; DNA: TGCGCCAGCAGCGCCACTAGCGGGATGACAGATACGCAGTATTTT
J: TRBJ2-1; D: -; V: TRBV5-5; size: -; CDR3: CASSAMQGIEQFF; DNA: TGTGCCAGCAGCGCCATGCAGGGTATTGAGCAGTTCTTC
J: TRBJ2-1; D: -; V: TRBV2; size: -; CDR3: CASSEGQGSYNEQFF; DNA: TGTGCCAGCAGTGAGGGGCAGGGCTCCTACAATGAGCAGTTCTTC
J: TRBJ2-4; D: TRBD1; V: TRBV5-4; size: -; CDR3: CASSLQGAQGIQYF; DNA: TGTGCCAGCAGCTTACAGGGGGCTCAAGGCATTCAGTACTTC
J: TRBJ2-3; D: -; V: TRBV9; size: -; CDR3: CAQNRSSTDTQYF; DNA: TGTGCCCAGAACCGCAGTAGCACAGATACGCAGTATTTT
J: TRBJ2-3; D: TRBD2; V: TRBV30; size: few; CDR3: CAWSKAGGPGSTDTQYF; DNA: TGTGCCTGGAGTAAGGCGGGGGGGCCGGGGAGCACAGATACGCAGTATTTT
J: TRBJ2-2; D: TRBD1; V: TRBV7-3; size: -; CDR3: CASSLDRGNTGELFF; DNA: TGTGCCAGCAGCTTAGACAGGGGGAACACCGGGGAGCTGTTTTTT
J: TRBJ2-3; D: -; V: TRBV9; size: -; CDR3: CASSVDLGDTQYF; DNA: TGTGCCAGCAGCGTAGATCTGGGAGATACGCAGTATTTT
J: TRBJ2-1; D: -; V: TRBV19; size: -; CDR3: CASSWDRVRPAGGNEQFF; DNA: TGTGCCAGTAGTTGGGACAGGGTCCGTCCAGCGGGAGGAAATGAGCAGTTCTTC
J: TRBJ1-1; D: TRBD1; V: TRBV14; size: few; CDR3: CASSQASGGLPAFF; DNA: TGTGCCAGCAGCCAAGCTTCAGGGGGCCTTCCAGCTTTCTTT
J: TRBJ2-4; D: TRBD1; V: TRBV18; size: -; CDR3: CASSPQGATKNIQYF; DNA: TGTGCCAGCTCACCTCAGGGGGCGACCAAAAACATTCAGTACTTC
J: TRBJ2-2; D: -; V: TRBV7-9; size: -; CDR3: CASSLGFREIATGELFF; DNA: TGTGCCAGCAGCTTAGGGTTCAGGGAAATTGCCACCGGGGAGCTGTTTTTT
J: TRBJ1-1; D: -; V: TRBV10-3; size: -; CDR3: CAISESGQGNTEAFF; DNA: TGTGCCATCAGTGAATCGGGGCAGGGGAACACTGAAGCTTTCTTT